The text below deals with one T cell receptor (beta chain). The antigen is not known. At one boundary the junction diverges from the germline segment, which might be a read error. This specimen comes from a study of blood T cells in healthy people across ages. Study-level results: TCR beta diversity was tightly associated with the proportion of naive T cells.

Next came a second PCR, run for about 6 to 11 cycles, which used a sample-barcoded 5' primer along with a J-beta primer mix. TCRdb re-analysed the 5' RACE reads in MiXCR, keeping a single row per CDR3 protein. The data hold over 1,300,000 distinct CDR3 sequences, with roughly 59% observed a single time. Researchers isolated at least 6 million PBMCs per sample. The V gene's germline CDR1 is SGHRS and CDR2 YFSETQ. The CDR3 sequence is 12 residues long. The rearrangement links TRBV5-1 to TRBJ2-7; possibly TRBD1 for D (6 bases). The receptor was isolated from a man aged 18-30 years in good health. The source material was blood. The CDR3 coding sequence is TGCGTCAGCAGCCCGGACAGCTACGAGCAGTACTTC. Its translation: CVSSPDSYEQYF.